This entry lists 31 T cell receptor beta chains sequenced from one sample in a study of human T cells and chemical hapten exposure. TCRdb recomputed calls from the RACE reads with MiXCR, one row per CDR3 protein. This table holds about 82,000 distinct CDR3 sequences, around 13% found once. Time point specified: patch test 3, about 24 weeks after DPC sensitization. Treatment here: therapeutic diphenylcyclopropenone sensitization with weekly scalp DPC. The sample was whole blood, taken in connection with sensitization to the hapten diphenylcyclopropenone (DPC). The receptors originated from a woman between 50 and 59 years old with alopecia areata. Some clones in this sample may be carry-over from other donors' samples.

This CDR3 reads CSVGGRGETQYF. The CDR3 coding sequence is TGCAGCGTTGGAGGCAGGGGAGAGACCCAGTACTTC. The chain employs TRBV29-1 and TRBJ2-5; possibly TRBD1 for D (6 bases). CDR1 and CDR2 (germline): SQVTM, ANQGSEA. V was trimmed by 4 bases and J by 4 bases, leaving 10 bases between them. The CDR3 is 12 amino acids.

V is TRBV5-1 and J is TRBJ1-1; D not resolved. The germline V gene has CDR1 SGHRS and CDR2 YFSETQ. Trimming shortened V by 4 bases and J by 3 bases, and 4 bases separated the two germline ends. The CDR3 covers 11 residues. The CDR3 coding sequence is TGCGCCAGCAGCATCGACACTGAAGCTTTCTTT. Its protein is CASSIDTEAFF.

The chain recombines TRBV3-1 with TRBJ1-1; TRBD1 aligns across 8 bases. The V segment lost 4 bases and the J segment 1 base; nucleotides outside the gene matches: 5. The V gene's germline CDR1 is LGHDT and CDR2 YNNKEL (reference sequence). This CDR3 has 15 amino acids. The CDR3 bases are TGTGCCAGCAGCCCCTGGGACAGGAAGAACACTGAAGCTTTCTTT. Its protein is CASSPWDRKNTEAFF.

This clonotype was observed many times. The gene calls are TRBV28 and TRBJ2-7; maybe TRBD1 (6 bases). This CDR3 comprises 14 residues. CDR1 and CDR2 from the germline V gene are MDHEN and SYDVKM. The ends were cut back, 2 bases at V and 2 bases at J, with 10 bases in the middle. CDR3 amino acids: CASSLGRGPYEQYF. The CDR3 DNA is TGTGCCAGCAGTTTAGGCAGGGGACCCTACGAGCAGTACTTC. Full variable domain (missing parts from reference TRBV28 and TRBJ2-7): DVKVTQSSRYLVKRTGEKVFLECVQDMDHENMFWYRQDPGLGLRLIYFSYDVKMKEKGDIPEGYSVSREKKERFSLILESASTNQTSMYLCASSLGRGPYEQYFGPGTRLTVT.

At least ten counts were recorded for this clonotype. The V and J genes are TRBV24-1 and TRBJ2-1; TRBD1 aligns across 8 bases. V was pared by 2 bases and J by 5 bases, with 7 bases of the junction left unmatched. Germline V lookup: CDR1 KGHDR, CDR2 SFDVKD. The CDR3 length is 16 residues. CDR3 loop: CATSDSTGARNNEQFF. In DNA form, the CDR3 reads TGTGCCACCAGTGATTCGACAGGGGCCAGGAACAATGAGCAGTTCTTC.

The table lists this clonotype with a few counts. The rearrangement links TRBV2 to TRBJ2-6, with D hard to call. Germline V gene sequence: CDR1 SNHLY, CDR2 FYNNEI. With 3 bases removed from V and 0 bases from J, the gap between germline ends came to 9 bases. The length of the CDR3 is 16 residues. The CDR3 region is CASSEVAFSGANVLTF. The CDR3, as DNA: TGTGCCAGCAGTGAGGTCGCTTTCTCTGGGGCCAACGTCCTGACTTTC.

There are many counts of this clonotype. The genes are TRBV7-9 and TRBJ2-1, with 9 positions matching TRBD2. This CDR3 has 15 amino acids. Germline V gene lookup returns CDR1 SEHNR and CDR2 FQNEAQ (reference sequence). V trimming: 5 bases; J trimming: 8 bases; junction bases outside the gene matches: 10. CDR3 amino acids: CASSQASSGVYEQFF. The CDR3 DNA reads TGTGCCAGCAGCCAGGCGTCTAGCGGGGTGTATGAGCAGTTCTTC.

This clonotype was seen a few times. The chain couples TRBV11-2 to TRBJ2-5; no clear D. Germline values: CDR1 SGHAT, CDR2 FQNNGV. The CDR3 consists of 13 residues. V was pared by 2 bases and J by 2 bases, with 6 bases between. The CDR3 is CASSLNTQETQYF. CDR3 bases: TGTGCCAGCAGCTTAAATACACAAGAGACCCAGTACTTC. Together with reference TRBV11-2 and TRBJ2-5, the CDR3 gives the full variable domain: EAGVAQSPRYKIIEKRQSVAFWCNPISGHATLYWYQQILGQGPKLLIQFQNNGVVDDSQLPKDRFSAERLKGVDSTLKIQPAKLEDSAVYLCASSLNTQETQYFGPGTRLLVL.

This clonotype was picked up a small number of times. The chain recombines TRBV29-1 with TRBJ1-1, with 8 nucleotides matching TRBD1. CDR1 is SQVTM, CDR2 ANQGSEA, per germline. V was clipped by 6 bases and J by 5 bases; unmatched bases: 8. The CDR3 sequence is 13 residues long. The CDR3 DNA sequence: TGCAGCGTAGCAGGGGGCGGAGGGACTGAAGCTTTCTTT. Its translation is CSVAGGGGTEAFF.

This clonotype was seen ten or more times. The chain links TRBV20-1 to TRBJ2-1, with D perhaps being TRBD1 or TRBD2 (5 bases each). The V end lost 8 bases, the J end lost 7 bases, and 18 bases lay between the germline ends. Germline V gives CDR1 DFQATT, CDR2 SNEGSKA (reference sequence). The CDR3 contains 13 residues. For the CDR3, the DNA is TGCAGTATCCCCCCGAGGGGCTGGAATGAGCAGTTCTTC. Translating gives CSIPPRGWNEQFF.

With respect to this clonotype: This sequence may be a read error, since a much larger clone differs from it by one base. Here the CDR3 DNA reads TGTGCCAGCAGCCAGGACTATCAAGAGACCCAGAACTTC. It is translated as CASSQDYQETQNF. This rearrangement joins TRBV3-1 to TRBJ2-5, with D maybe TRBD2 (6 bases). The CDR3 is 13 residues long. Germline V gene data show CDR1 as LGHDT and CDR2 as YNNKEL (reference sequence).

In its sample, this clonotype was seen a few times. The chain employs TRBV29-1 and TRBJ1-4; a weak D match, TRBD1 (6 bases). Germline V gives CDR1 SQVTM, CDR2 ANQGSEA. The CDR3 is 13 residues long. Trimming removed 7 bases from V and 5 bases from J, with 14 bases in between. The CDR3 DNA reads TGCAGCGCCCAGGGAGGGGGAAATGAAAAACTGTTTTTT. Encoded protein: CSAQGGGNEKLFF.

This chain connects TRBV5-1 to TRBJ1-4; no firm D call. The CDR3 consists of 15 residues. Germline CDR1 reads SGHRS; CDR2 reads YFSETQ. V was trimmed by 4 bases and J by 8 bases, leaving 18 bases between them. Here the CDR3 reads CASSPYRGVGEKLFF. The CDR3 DNA is TGCGCCAGCAGCCCTTACCGCGGGGTAGGAGAAAAACTGTTTTTT.

This clonotype was recorded a few times. V usage is TRBV3-1 and J usage is TRBJ1-1; D might be TRBD1 (5 bases). Germline values: CDR1 LGHDT, CDR2 YNNKEL (reference sequence). Trimming pared 2 bases from V and 5 bases from J, leaving 9 bases between. The CDR3 runs to 13 residues. Here the CDR3 reads CASSQFRGTEAFF. For the CDR3, the DNA is TGTGCCAGCAGCCAATTTAGGGGTACTGAAGCTTTCTTT. The full variable domain, completed using reference TRBV3-1 and TRBJ1-1, is DTAVSQTPKYLVTQMGNDKSIKCEQNLGHDTMYWYKQDSKKFLKIMFSYNNKELIINETVPNRFSPKSPDKAHLNLHINSLELGDSAVYFCASSQFRGTEAFFGQGTRLTVV.

V usage is TRBV9 and J usage is TRBJ2-3; D perhaps matches TRBD1 (6 bases). The CDR3 is 15 amino acids. V was cut by 4 bases and J by 5 bases, with 17 bases left in between. Germline V gene sequence: CDR1 SGDLS, CDR2 YYNGEE. DNA for the CDR3: TGTGCCAGCAGCCAGAAGGGGGACGGTGGAGATACGCAGTATTTT. Its protein product is CASSQKGDGGDTQYF.

This clonotype has ten or more counts. This chain links TRBV5-1 with TRBJ2-7; D remains ambiguous. Trimming took 1 base from V and 3 from J, leaving 5 bases between them. The CDR3 loop spans 12 amino acids. Germline loops: CDR1 SGHRS, CDR2 YFSETQ. The CDR3 sequence is CASSLSGYEQYF. The CDR3 DNA sequence: TGCGCCAGCAGCTTGTCCGGCTACGAGCAGTACTTC.

The J gene is TRBJ2-5, the V gene TRBV12-3 or TRBV12-4; 7 nucleotides line up with TRBD1. Germline trimming cut 6 bases from V and 7 bases from J; bases unmatched to any gene: 11. The CDR3 has 14 residues. The CDR3 is CASRSPGGPGTQYF. CDR3 bases: TGTGCCAGCAGATCTCCAGGGGGACCCGGGACCCAGTACTTC.

The chain links TRBV29-1 to TRBJ2-7; D is unresolved. This CDR3 has 12 amino acids. CDR1 is SQVTM, CDR2 ANQGSEA, per germline. V was shortened by 8 bases and J by 5 bases, with 16 bases between the two germline ends. CDR3 loop: CSFGRALNEQYF. CDR3 sequence (DNA): TGCAGCTTCGGACGGGCACTGAACGAGCAGTACTTC.

This clonotype was counted between two and nine times. The chain employs TRBV6-6 and TRBJ1-3; D gene unclear. Per the germline V gene, CDR1 is MNHNY and CDR2 is SVGAGI (reference sequence). The CDR3 spans 16 residues. Trimming took off 0 bases at V and 2 bases at J, with 11 bases between the two ends. The chain's CDR3 is CASSYSTQAAGNTIYF. CDR3 coding DNA: TGTGCCAGCAGTTACTCGACTCAAGCGGCTGGAAACACCATATATTTT.

This clonotype appeared a few times. The chain combines TRBV10-3 with TRBJ1-1; 7 bases line up with TRBD1. The ends lost 0 bases at V and 1 base at J; junction bases unmatched: 8. Germline V gene sequence: CDR1 ENHRY, CDR2 SYGVKD. CDR3 length: 17 residues. The CDR3 sequence is CAISESRQGPGNTEAFF. In nucleotides, the CDR3 is TGTGCCATCAGTGAGTCGAGACAGGGCCCTGGGAACACTGAAGCTTTCTTT.

This rearrangement joins TRBV2 to TRBJ2-7; D remains unclear. Germline V gives CDR1 SNHLY, CDR2 FYNNEI. The CDR3 loop spans 12 amino acids. Trimming left V 5 bases short and J 4 bases short, with 9 bases between. The chain's CDR3 is CASSQSRYEQYF. The CDR3 coding sequence is TGTGCCAGCAGTCAGTCTAGGTACGAGCAGTACTTC.

The chain uses TRBV7-2 and TRBJ2-1; D remains ambiguous. The CDR3 is made up of 15 amino acids. Germline V gives CDR1 SGHTA, CDR2 FQGNSA. The V end lost 5 bases, the J end lost 8 bases, and 19 bases lay between the germline ends. CDR3 region: CASSPTTQPWDEQFF. The DNA for the CDR3 is TGTGCCAGCAGCCCTACTACTCAACCTTGGGATGAGCAGTTCTTC.

The chain links TRBV7-3 to TRBJ2-1, with no clear D. This CDR3 region has 13 residues. Germline assignment: CDR1 SGHTA and CDR2 FQGTGA. V was clipped by 5 bases and J by 9 bases, with 14 bases between them. The CDR3 loop is CASSLNLGIEQFF. Written as DNA, the CDR3 is TGTGCCAGCAGCCTTAATTTGGGAATTGAGCAGTTCTTC. Variable domain in full (rest from reference TRBV7-3 and TRBJ2-1): GAGVSQTPSNKVTEKGKYVELRCDPISGHTALYWYRQSLGQGPEFLIYFQGTGAADDSGLPNDRFFAVRPEGSVSTLKIQRTERGDSAVYLCASSLNLGIEQFFGPGTRLTVL.

V gene TRBV29-1 combines with J gene TRBJ1-3; D gene ambiguous. The CDR3 loop spans 14 amino acids. Germline CDR1 SQVTM, CDR2 ANQGSEA. V lost 0 bases to trimming and J lost 4 bases, with 10 bases between them. CDR3 loop: CSVEDPREGNTIYF. CDR3 DNA: TGCAGCGTTGAAGATCCGAGGGAAGGAAACACCATATATTTT.

This sequence joins TRBV5-6 and TRBJ2-2, with D possibly matching TRBD1 (6 bases). The CDR3 sequence is 15 residues long. Trimming cost V 1 base and J 4 bases, with 11 bases left between them. Looked up from germline, CDR1 is SGHDT and CDR2 is YYEEEE. The CDR3 sequence: CASSLLQGSTGELFF. For the CDR3, the DNA is TGTGCCAGCAGCTTGTTGCAGGGGAGCACCGGGGAGCTGTTTTTT.

This clonotype came up many times. The V call is TRBV6-5, the J call TRBJ1-5, with a weak D call TRBD1 (5 bases). Germline lookup yields CDR1 MNHEY and CDR2 SVGAGI. CDR3 length: 15 amino acids. Trimming cost V 0 bases and J 6 bases, with 12 bases left between them. CDR3 nucleotide sequence: TGTGCCAGCAGTTACTCGGCAGGGTTGGGTCAGCCCCAGCATTTT. This encodes CASSYSAGLGQPQHF.

V and J are TRBV6-5 and TRBJ2-2, with TRBD2 as a possible D gene (7 bases). From germline, CDR1 is MNHEY and CDR2 SVGAGI. The ends were cut back, 5 bases at V and 4 bases at J, with 14 bases in the middle. CDR3 length: 15 residues. The CDR3 loop is CASSQGGAGTGELFF. CDR3 DNA sequence: TGTGCCAGCAGTCAAGGGGGGGCAGGCACCGGGGAGCTGTTTTTT.

In this sample, this clonotype turned up many times. The V gene is TRBV3-1, the J gene TRBJ1-4; D uncertain. With 6 bases removed from V and 7 bases from J, the gap between germline ends came to 9 bases. In germline, CDR1 is LGHDT, CDR2 YNNKEL (reference sequence). The CDR3 extends over 12 amino acids. The CDR3 nucleotides are TGTGCCAGCAGTACACCTACTGAAAAACTGTTTTTT. It specifies CASSTPTEKLFF.

This clonotype was seen only a few times. V and J are TRBV20-1 and TRBJ2-3; 8 bases align to TRBD2. CDR3 length equals 15 residues. V shed 6 bases, J shed 1 base, and the junction held 9 bases outside the gene matches. CDR1 DFQATT and CDR2 SNEGSKA come from the germline V gene (reference sequence). The CDR3: CSAPGPAGGTDTQYF. The CDR3 DNA reads TGCAGTGCCCCCGGCCCAGCGGGAGGCACAGATACGCAGTATTTT.

This clonotype was recorded a few times. This chain connects TRBV29-1 to TRBJ1-3; no clear D. CDR1 is SQVTM and CDR2 is ANQGSEA in the germline V gene. The CDR3 covers 11 residues. V lost 3 bases to trimming and J lost 4 bases, with 4 bases between them. The CDR3 DNA is TGCAGCGTTGATGAGGGAAACACCATATATTTT. Translated: CSVDEGNTIYF. The full variable domain, completed using reference TRBV29-1 and TRBJ1-3, is SAVISQKPSRDICQRGTSLTIQCQVDSQVTMMFWYRQQPGQSLTLIATANQGSEATYESGFVIDKFPISRPNLTFSTLTVSNMSPEDSSIYLCSVDEGNTIYFGEGSWLTVV.

This clonotype was detected many times. V usage is TRBV7-3 and J usage is TRBJ1-4; 8 bases map to TRBD1. The CDR3 contains 15 residues. V lost 4 bases, J lost 7 bases, and 8 bases stayed unmatched. Germline V gene lookup returns CDR1 SGHTA and CDR2 FQGTGA. Here the CDR3 DNA reads TGTGCCAGCAGCTCTACAGGGGGTGCCGGTGAAAAACTGTTTTTT. Its protein is CASSSTGGAGEKLFF.